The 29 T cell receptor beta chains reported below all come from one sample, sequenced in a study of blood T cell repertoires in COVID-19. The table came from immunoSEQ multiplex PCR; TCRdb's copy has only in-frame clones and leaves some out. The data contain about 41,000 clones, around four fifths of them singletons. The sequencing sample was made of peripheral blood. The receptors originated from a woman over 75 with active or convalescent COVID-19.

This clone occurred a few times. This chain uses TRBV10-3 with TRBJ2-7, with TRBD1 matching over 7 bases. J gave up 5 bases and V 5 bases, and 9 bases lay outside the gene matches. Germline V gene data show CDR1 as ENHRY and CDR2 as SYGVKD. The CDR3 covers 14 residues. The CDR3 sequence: CAISIQGLGDEQYF. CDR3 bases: TGTGCCATCAGTATACAGGGGCTGGGGGACGAGCAGTACTTC.

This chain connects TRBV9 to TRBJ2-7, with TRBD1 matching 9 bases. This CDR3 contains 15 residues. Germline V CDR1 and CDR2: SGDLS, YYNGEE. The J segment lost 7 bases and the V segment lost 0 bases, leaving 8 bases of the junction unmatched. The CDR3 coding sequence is TGTGCCAGCAGCGTAGGGGACAGGGTACCGTCGGAGCAGTACTTC. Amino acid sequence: CASSVGDRVPSEQYF.

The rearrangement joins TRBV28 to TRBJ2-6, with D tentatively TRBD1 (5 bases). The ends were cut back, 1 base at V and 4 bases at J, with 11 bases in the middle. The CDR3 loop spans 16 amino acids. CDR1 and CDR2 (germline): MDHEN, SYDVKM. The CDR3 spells CASSLSTVLGANVLTF. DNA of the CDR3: TGTGCCAGCAGTTTATCGACAGTCCTCGGGGCCAACGTCCTGACTTTC.

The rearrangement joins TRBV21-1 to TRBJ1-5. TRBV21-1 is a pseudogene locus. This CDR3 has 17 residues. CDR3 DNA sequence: TGTGCCAGCAGCCCTTGGTGGGGGGGGAAAAGCAATCAGCCCCAGCATTTT. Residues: CASSPWWGGKSNQPQHF.

CDR3 protein: CASSKTGLGNQPQHF. CDR3 DNA sequence: TGTGCCAGCAGTAAGACAGGGCTGGGCAATCAGCCCCAGCATTTT. The chain uses TRBV27 and TRBJ1-5, with TRBD1 identical over 7 bases. Germline V CDR1 and CDR2: MNHEY, SMNVEV (reference sequence). V lost 5 bases to trimming and J lost 2 bases; unmatched junction nucleotides: 6. The length of the CDR3 is 15 residues.

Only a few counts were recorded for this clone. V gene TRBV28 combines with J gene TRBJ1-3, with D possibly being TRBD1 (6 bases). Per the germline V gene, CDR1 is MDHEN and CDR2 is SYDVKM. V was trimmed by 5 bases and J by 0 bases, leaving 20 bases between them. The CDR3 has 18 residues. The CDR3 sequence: CASSLFPDSPTSGNTIYF. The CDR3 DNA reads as TGTGCCAGCAGTCTCTTCCCGGACAGCCCGACCTCTGGAAACACCATATATTTT.

CDR3 amino acids: CASSTGLAGAQEQYF. CDR3 in DNA: TGTGCCAGCAGCACCGGTCTAGCGGGAGCTCAGGAGCAGTACTTC. The chain combines TRBV3-1 (or the pseudogene TRBV3-2) with TRBJ2-7, with 10 bases aligning to TRBD2. The CDR3 contains 15 residues. With 5 bases clipped from V and 7 bases from J, the junction kept 11 bases outside the gene matches. From germline, CDR1 is LGHDT and CDR2 YNNKEL (reference sequence).

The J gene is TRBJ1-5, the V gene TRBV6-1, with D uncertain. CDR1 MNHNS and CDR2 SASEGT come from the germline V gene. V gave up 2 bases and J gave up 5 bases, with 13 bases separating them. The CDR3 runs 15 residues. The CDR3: CASSERAERDQPQHF. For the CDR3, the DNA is TGTGCCAGCAGTGAAAGGGCGGAGAGGGATCAGCCCCAGCATTTT.

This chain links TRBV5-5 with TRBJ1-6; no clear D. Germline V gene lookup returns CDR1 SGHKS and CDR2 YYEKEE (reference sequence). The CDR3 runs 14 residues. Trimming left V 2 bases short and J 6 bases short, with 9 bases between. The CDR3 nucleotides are TGTGCCAGCAGCTTCTGGCAGGTTAATTCACCCCTCCACTTT. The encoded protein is CASSFWQVNSPLHF.

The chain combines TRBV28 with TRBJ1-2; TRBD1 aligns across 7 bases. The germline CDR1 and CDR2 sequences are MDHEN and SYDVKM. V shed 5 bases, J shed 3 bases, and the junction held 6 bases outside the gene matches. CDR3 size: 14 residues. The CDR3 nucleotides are TGTGCCAGCAGTCGGGCCAGGGGGGACTATGGCTACACCTTC. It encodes CASSRARGDYGYTF.

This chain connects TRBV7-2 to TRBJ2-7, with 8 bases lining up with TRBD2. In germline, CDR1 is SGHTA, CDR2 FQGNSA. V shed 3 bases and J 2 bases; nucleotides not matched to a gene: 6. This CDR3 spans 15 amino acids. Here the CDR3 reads CASSFLAGRTYEQYF. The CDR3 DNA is TGTGCCAGCAGCTTTCTAGCGGGTAGAACCTACGAGCAGTACTTC.

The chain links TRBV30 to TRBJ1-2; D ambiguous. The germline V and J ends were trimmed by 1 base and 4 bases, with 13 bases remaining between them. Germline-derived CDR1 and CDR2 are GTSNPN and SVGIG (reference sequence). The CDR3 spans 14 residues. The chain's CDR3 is CAWSGPAGTYGYTF. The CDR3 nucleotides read TGTGCCTGGAGTGGTCCCGCGGGTACCTATGGCTACACCTTC.

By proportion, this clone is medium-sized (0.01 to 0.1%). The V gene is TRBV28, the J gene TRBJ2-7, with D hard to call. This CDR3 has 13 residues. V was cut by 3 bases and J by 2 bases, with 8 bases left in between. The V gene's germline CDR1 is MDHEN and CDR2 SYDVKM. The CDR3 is CASSFMSAYEQYF. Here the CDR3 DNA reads TGTGCCAGCAGTTTTATGTCAGCCTACGAGCAGTACTTC.

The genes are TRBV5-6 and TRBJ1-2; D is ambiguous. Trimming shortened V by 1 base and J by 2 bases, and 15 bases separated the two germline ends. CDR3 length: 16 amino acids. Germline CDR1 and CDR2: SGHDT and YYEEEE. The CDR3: CASSLFNPPGNYGYTF. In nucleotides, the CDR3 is TGTGCCAGCAGCTTGTTTAACCCCCCGGGGAACTATGGCTACACCTTC.

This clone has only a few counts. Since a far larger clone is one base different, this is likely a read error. The CDR3 nucleotides read TGCGCCCGCTGCCGACTAGCGGAGAACACCGGGGAGCTGTTTTTT. Its protein product is CARCRLAENTGELFF. The chain recombines TRBV4-1 with TRBJ2-2, with 9 bases aligning to TRBD2. The CDR3 consists of 15 residues. J gave up 1 base and V 11 bases, and 8 bases lay outside the gene matches. Germline values: CDR1 MGHRA, CDR2 YSYEKL.

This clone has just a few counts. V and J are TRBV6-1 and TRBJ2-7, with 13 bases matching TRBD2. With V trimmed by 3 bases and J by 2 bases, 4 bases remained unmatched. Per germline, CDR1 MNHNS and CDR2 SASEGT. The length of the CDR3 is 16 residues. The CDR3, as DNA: TGTGCCAGCAGTGACCTGGGACTAGCGGGACCCTACGAGCAGTACTTC. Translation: CASSDLGLAGPYEQYF.

In DNA, the CDR3 is TGTGCCAGCAGCGGGGGGGGCCAGGGACAGCCCCAGCATTTT. Protein sequence: CASSGGGQGQPQHF. The chain combines TRBV6-6 with TRBJ1-5, with a tentative D call TRBD1 (6 bases). V dropped 6 bases and J dropped 7 bases, with 16 bases sitting between them. The CDR3 loop spans 14 amino acids. From germline, CDR1 is MNHNY and CDR2 SVGAGI (reference sequence).

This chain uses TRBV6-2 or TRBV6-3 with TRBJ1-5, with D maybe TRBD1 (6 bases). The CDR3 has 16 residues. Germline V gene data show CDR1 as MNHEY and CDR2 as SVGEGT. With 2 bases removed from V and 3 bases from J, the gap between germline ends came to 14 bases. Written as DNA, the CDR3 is TGTGCCAGCAGTTACATGCAGGGGAGCCACAATCAGCCCCAGCATTTT. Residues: CASSYMQGSHNQPQHF.

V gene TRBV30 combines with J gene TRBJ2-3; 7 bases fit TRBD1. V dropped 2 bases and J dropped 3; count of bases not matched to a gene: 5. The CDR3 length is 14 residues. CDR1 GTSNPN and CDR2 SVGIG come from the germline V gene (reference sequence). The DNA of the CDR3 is TGTGCCTGGAGTACAGGGGTTGGGACAGATACGCAGTATTTT. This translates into CAWSTGVGTDTQYF.

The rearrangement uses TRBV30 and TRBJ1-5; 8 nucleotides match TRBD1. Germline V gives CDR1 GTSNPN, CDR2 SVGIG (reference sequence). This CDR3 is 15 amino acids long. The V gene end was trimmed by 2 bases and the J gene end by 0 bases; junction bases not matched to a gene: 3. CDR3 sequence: CAWSIDRGSNQPQHF. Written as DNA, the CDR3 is TGTGCCTGGAGTATAGACAGGGGTAGCAATCAGCCCCAGCATTTT.

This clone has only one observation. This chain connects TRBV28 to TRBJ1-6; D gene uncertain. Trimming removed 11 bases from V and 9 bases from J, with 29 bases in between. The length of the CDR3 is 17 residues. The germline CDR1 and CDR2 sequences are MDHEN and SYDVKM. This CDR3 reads CAAWSTANKEFGSPLHF. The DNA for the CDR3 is TGTGCCGCCTGGTCTACCGCAAACAAGGAGTTCGGTTCACCCCTCCACTTT. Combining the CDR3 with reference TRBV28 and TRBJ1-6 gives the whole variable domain DVKVTQSSRYLVKRTGEKVFLECVQDMDHENMFWYRQDPGLGLRLIYFSYDVKMKEKGDIPEGYSVSREKKERFSLILESASTNQTSMYLCAAWSTANKEFGSPLHFGNGTRLTVT.

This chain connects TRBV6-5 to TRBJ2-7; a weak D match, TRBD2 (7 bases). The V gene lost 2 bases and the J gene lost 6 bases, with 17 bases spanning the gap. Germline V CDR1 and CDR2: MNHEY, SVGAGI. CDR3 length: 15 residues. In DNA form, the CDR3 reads TGTGCCAGCAGTTACCTCCCTGAGGGGGGGCGCGAGCAGTACTTC. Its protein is CASSYLPEGGREQYF.

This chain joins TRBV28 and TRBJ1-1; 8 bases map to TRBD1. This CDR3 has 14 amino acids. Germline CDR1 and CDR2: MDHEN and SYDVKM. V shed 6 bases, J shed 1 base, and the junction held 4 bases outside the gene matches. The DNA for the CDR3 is TGTGCCAGCAGCCGGGACAGGACGAACACTGAAGCTTTCTTT. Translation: CASSRDRTNTEAFF.

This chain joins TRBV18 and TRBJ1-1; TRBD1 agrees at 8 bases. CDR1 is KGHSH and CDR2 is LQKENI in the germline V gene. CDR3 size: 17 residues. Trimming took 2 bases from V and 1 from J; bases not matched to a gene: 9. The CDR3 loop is CASSPRQGTAGNTEAFF. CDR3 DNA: TGTGCCAGCTCACCAAGACAGGGGACCGCGGGGAACACTGAAGCTTTCTTT. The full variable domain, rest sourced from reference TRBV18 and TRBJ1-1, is NAGVMQNPRHLVRRRGQEARLRCSPMKGHSHVYWYRQLPEEGLKFMVYLQKENIIDESGMPKERFSAEFPKEGPSILRIQQVVRGDSAAYFCASSPRQGTAGNTEAFFGQGTRLTVV.

The CDR3 coding sequence is TGTGCCAGCAATGAGAACCAGGGGGACAATGAGCAGTTCTTC. The encoded protein is CASNENQGDNEQFF. The chain carries TRBV28 and TRBJ2-1; 7 positions match TRBD1. This CDR3 has 14 amino acids. Germline V CDR1 and CDR2: MDHEN, SYDVKM. Trimming at V came to 7 bases and at J to 5 bases, leaving 8 bases not matched to a gene.

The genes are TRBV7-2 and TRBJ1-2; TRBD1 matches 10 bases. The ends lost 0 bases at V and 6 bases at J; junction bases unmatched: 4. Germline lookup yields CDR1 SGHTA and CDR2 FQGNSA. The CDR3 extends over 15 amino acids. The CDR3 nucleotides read TGTGCCAGCAGCTTAGCCGGGACAGGGGAGCATGGCTACACCTTC. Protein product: CASSLAGTGEHGYTF.

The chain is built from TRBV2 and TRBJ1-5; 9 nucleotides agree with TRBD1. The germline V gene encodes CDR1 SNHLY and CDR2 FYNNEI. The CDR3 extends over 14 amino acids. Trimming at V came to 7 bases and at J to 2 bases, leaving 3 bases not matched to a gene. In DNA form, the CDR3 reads TGTGCCAGCACCCGGACAGGGGGCAATCAGCCCCAGCATTTT. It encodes CASTRTGGNQPQHF.

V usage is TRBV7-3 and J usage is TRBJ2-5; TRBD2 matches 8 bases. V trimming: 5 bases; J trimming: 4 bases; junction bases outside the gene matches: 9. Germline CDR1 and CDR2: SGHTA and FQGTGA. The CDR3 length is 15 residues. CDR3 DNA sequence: TGTGCCAGCAGCGCCACCGGGACTAGTACAGAGACCCAGTACTTC. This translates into CASSATGTSTETQYF.

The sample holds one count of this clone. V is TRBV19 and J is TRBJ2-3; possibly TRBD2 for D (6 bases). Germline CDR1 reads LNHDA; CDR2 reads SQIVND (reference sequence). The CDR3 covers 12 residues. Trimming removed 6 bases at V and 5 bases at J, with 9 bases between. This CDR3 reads CASRKAGDTQYF. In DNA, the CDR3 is TGTGCCAGTAGAAAAGCGGGAGATACGCAGTATTTT.